The present TCR beta chain was sequenced within a study of PD-L1 blockade in urothelial cancer. The overall study: Samples came from 3 weeks, at the second dose, and 6 weeks into treatment. T cells numbered a median of about 150,000 in the blood samples. Overall study findings and caveats: Pretreatment clonality of the blood TCR repertoire below the median was predictive of superior survival.

Remarks on this clone: What it recognizes is unknown.

Indicated time point: pretreatment peripheral blood. Patients had locally advanced or metastatic urothelial carcinoma. V was pared by 0 bases and J by 5 bases, with 13 bases between. The CDR3 extends over 15 amino acids. Per the germline V gene, CDR1 is SGDLS and CDR2 is YYNGEE. The assay was immunoSEQ multiplex PCR, and TCRdb's table has in-frame clones only and misses some. This table has some 100,000 clones, 89% appearing once. The sample in question was PBMCs, obtained around atezolizumab (anti-PD-L1) treatment. The chain uses TRBV9 and TRBJ2-3, with TRBD1 as a possible D gene (6 bases). This sequence originates from a woman of 80 years or more with urothelial cancer. As DNA, the CDR3 is TGTGCCAGCAGCGTAGTTCAGGGGTCAGGAGATACGCAGTATTTT. Protein: CASSVVQGSGDTQYF.